These 29 T cell receptor beta chains came from one sample sequenced in a study of CD8+ T cells in alopecia areata. Indicated treatment: oral pan-JAK inhibitor, 5-10 mg twice daily. Extracted RNA was reverse transcribed into cDNA, the sequencing template. TCRdb's table, derived via immunoSEQ multiplex PCR, lists solely in-frame clones and lacks some. The sample shows fewer than 250,000 clones, about two fifths of them seen only once. This sample comprised CD4+ T cells sorted from blood, obtained between weeks 30 and 35, from a patient treated with tofacitinib. All receptors come from a human donor with alopecia areata.

This chain links TRBV9 with TRBJ2-3; 7 bases line up with TRBD2. V lost 3 bases and J lost 6; bases outside the gene matches: 13. The CDR3 loop spans 16 amino acids. The germline gives CDR1 SGDLS, CDR2 YYNGEE. The CDR3 protein is CASSAPRRGIMDTQYF. The CDR3, as DNA: TGTGCCAGCAGCGCCCCCCGGCGGGGGATTATGGATACGCAGTATTTT.

The sample holds a few counts of this clone. The CDR3 DNA reads as TGTGCCAGCAGTTCAGGGCTGTTATCACCCCTCCACTTT. The encoded protein is CASSSGLLSPLHF. V usage is TRBV6-5 and J usage is TRBJ1-6; D perhaps matches TRBD1 (5 bases). Germline CDR1 and CDR2: MNHEY and SVGAGI. This CDR3 spans 13 amino acids. V was pared by 4 bases and J by 10 bases, with 11 bases between.

This chain connects TRBV30 to TRBJ2-7; the D gene could be TRBD1 or TRBD2 (5 bases each). Germline lookup yields CDR1 GTSNPN and CDR2 SVGIG (reference sequence). Trimming pared 5 bases from V and 2 bases from J, leaving 16 bases between. The CDR3 length is 14 residues. Here the CDR3 reads CAWEPGRWAYEQYF. The CDR3 DNA is TGTGCCTGGGAACCGGGACGATGGGCCTACGAGCAGTACTTC.

This clone was counted a few times. The chain combines TRBV2 with TRBJ2-7; no reliable D call. The CDR3 is 11 amino acids. V was trimmed by 2 bases and J by 12 bases, leaving 11 bases between them. Germline V gene sequence: CDR1 SNHLY, CDR2 FYNNEI. CDR3 protein: CASSELHLVYF. The CDR3 DNA sequence: TGTGCCAGCAGTGAACTCCATCTGGTGTACTTC.

This chain connects TRBV29-1 to TRBJ1-1; D perhaps matches TRBD1 (6 bases). CDR3 length: 13 residues. V was clipped by 4 bases and J by 3 bases, with 12 bases between them. The V gene's germline CDR1 is SQVTM and CDR2 ANQGSEA. CDR3 DNA sequence: TGCAGCGTTGCGGGACAAGAGTACACTGAAGCTTTCTTT. Residues: CSVAGQEYTEAFF.

The chain recombines TRBV9 with TRBJ1-3; D not certain. The V end lost 4 bases, the J end lost 0 bases, and 8 bases lay between the germline ends. Germline CDR1 is SGDLS and CDR2 is YYNGEE. The CDR3 is made up of 14 amino acids. CDR3 sequence: CASSPGYSGNTIYF. The CDR3 coding sequence is TGTGCCAGCAGCCCGGGTTACTCTGGAAACACCATATATTTT.

V is TRBV18 and J is TRBJ1-1, with D uncertain. V lost 6 bases and J 11 bases, leaving 16 bases between the germline ends. CDR1 KGHSH and CDR2 LQKENI come from the germline V gene. This CDR3 contains 12 residues. This CDR3 is CASSSNSRGAFF. The CDR3 nucleotides read TGTGCCAGCTCCTCGAACTCTCGAGGGGCTTTCTTT.

This clone was detected many times. This chain connects TRBV18 to TRBJ2-3; D is perhaps TRBD2 (5 bases). Per germline, CDR1 KGHSH and CDR2 LQKENI. CDR3 length: 14 amino acids. Trimming stripped 8 bases from V and 2 bases from J, with 14 bases between. CDR3: CASRQTSNTDTQYF. In nucleotides, the CDR3 is TGTGCCAGCCGTCAAACTAGTAACACAGATACGCAGTATTTT.

In its sample, this clone was seen many times. The V call is TRBV5-1, the J call TRBJ1-1; tentatively, D is TRBD1 (5 bases). The germline gives CDR1 SGHRS, CDR2 YFSETQ. The CDR3 runs to 13 residues. V was pared by 3 bases and J by 2 bases, with 8 bases between. Here the CDR3 reads CASSSTDNTEAFF. The DNA for the CDR3 is TGCGCCAGCAGCTCGACAGACAACACTGAAGCTTTCTTT.

This chain uses TRBV10-3 with TRBJ2-3; TRBD2 aligns across 8 bases. The V segment lost 4 bases and the J segment 2 bases; nucleotides outside the gene matches: 11. This CDR3 is 17 amino acids long. In germline, CDR1 is ENHRY, CDR2 SYGVKD. The CDR3 region is CAISVEERGPPTDTQYF. The DNA for the CDR3 is TGTGCCATCAGTGTGGAGGAGCGGGGGCCGCCCACAGATACGCAGTATTTT.

This chain joins TRBV7-9 and TRBJ1-1, with 7 bases aligning to TRBD1. V shed 5 bases and J 5 bases; nucleotides not matched to a gene: 8. CDR3 length equals 14 residues. The germline V gene encodes CDR1 SEHNR and CDR2 FQNEAQ (reference sequence). CDR3 coding DNA: TGTGCCAGCAGCCTCCGACAGGGAGGGACTGAAGCTTTCTTT. This translates into CASSLRQGGTEAFF.

In its sample, this clone was seen a few times. The chain carries TRBV15 and TRBJ2-5; D is ambiguous. The CDR3 has 15 amino acids. With 1 base removed from V and 5 bases from J, the gap between germline ends came to 14 bases. Germline CDR1 and CDR2: LNHNV and YYDKDF (reference sequence). CDR3 DNA: TGTGCCACCAGCAGAGGGTCGACCGGACGGGAGACCCAGTACTTC. Encoded protein: CATSRGSTGRETQYF.

The chain has TRBV29-1 and TRBJ1-1; D is ambiguous. Per the germline V gene, CDR1 is SQVTM and CDR2 is ANQGSEA. The CDR3 runs to 13 residues. Trimming cost V 3 bases and J 1 base, with 9 bases left between them. CDR3 nucleotide sequence: TGCAGCGTTGAGGTTCTCCAGAACACTGAAGCTTTCTTT. Protein product: CSVEVLQNTEAFF.

The CDR3 loop reads CAISPPGLAGGYTDTQYF. The CDR3 DNA reads as TGTGCCATCAGTCCTCCGGGACTAGCGGGCGGATATACAGATACGCAGTATTTT. The V and J genes are TRBV10-3 and TRBJ2-3, with TRBD2 identical over 12 bases. CDR3 length: 18 residues. Looked up from germline, CDR1 is ENHRY and CDR2 is SYGVKD. The trim removed 5 bases at V and 3 bases at J, leaving 12 bases unmatched.

This clone has more than one count but fewer than ten. The V call is TRBV4-2, the J call TRBJ1-2; 10 bases align to TRBD1. CDR1 and CDR2 (germline): LGHNA, YNFKEQ. The CDR3 loop spans 17 amino acids. After removal of 1 base from V and 5 bases from J, the junction contained 10 bases not matched to a gene. The CDR3 here is CASSQVTGGKAQYGYTF. In nucleotides, the CDR3 is TGTGCCAGCAGCCAAGTGACAGGGGGCAAGGCCCAATATGGCTACACCTTC.

This clone was detected only once. The chain uses TRBV29-1 and TRBJ1-5, with D possibly being TRBD1 (6 bases). The CDR3 extends over 15 amino acids. The germline gives CDR1 SQVTM, CDR2 ANQGSEA. V lost 6 bases, J lost 2 bases, and 17 bases lay in between. The CDR3 region is CSVQATGLGNQPQHF. The DNA for the CDR3 is TGCAGCGTACAAGCTACAGGGCTGGGCAATCAGCCCCAGCATTTT.

This clone was detected once. The rearrangement links TRBV9 to TRBJ2-7; 11 bases agree with TRBD2. J gave up 2 bases and V 3 bases, and 4 bases lay outside the gene matches. CDR3 length equals 15 residues. In germline, CDR1 is SGDLS, CDR2 YYNGEE. The CDR3 sequence: CASSETSGTTYEQYF. In nucleotides, the CDR3 is TGTGCCAGCAGCGAGACTAGCGGGACTACCTACGAGCAGTACTTC. Drawing the rest from reference TRBV9 and TRBJ2-7, the complete variable domain is DSGVTQTPKHLITATGQRVTLRCSPRSGDLSVYWYQQSLDQGLQFLIQYYNGEERAKGNILERFSAQQFPDLHSELNLSSLELGDSALYFCASSETSGTTYEQYFGPGTRLTVT.

The chain joins TRBV11-2 to TRBJ1-2, with 8 bases that match TRBD1. The CDR3 is made up of 14 amino acids. Germline V gene sequence: CDR1 SGHAT, CDR2 FQNNGV. Unmatched junction bases numbered 5, after V lost 2 bases and J lost 6 bases. The CDR3 DNA is TGTGCCAGCAGCTTAATTCAGGGGGCGGATGGCTACACCTTC. Protein: CASSLIQGADGYTF. Full variable domain (outside the CDR3, taken from reference TRBV11-2 and TRBJ1-2): EAGVAQSPRYKIIEKRQSVAFWCNPISGHATLYWYQQILGQGPKLLIQFQNNGVVDDSQLPKDRFSAERLKGVDSTLKIQPAKLEDSAVYLCASSLIQGADGYTFGSGTRLTVV.

The chain has TRBV15 and TRBJ2-7; D is ambiguous. There are 11 residues in the CDR3. Trimming removed 6 bases at V and 4 bases at J, with 7 bases between. Germline CDR1 reads LNHNV; CDR2 reads YYDKDF (reference sequence). In DNA form, the CDR3 reads TGTGCCACCAGTCTAGGATACGAGCAGTACTTC. It encodes CATSLGYEQYF. Complete variable domain (other parts from reference TRBV15 and TRBJ2-7): DAMVIQNPRYQVTQFGKPVTLSCSQTLNHNVMYWYQQKSSQAPKLLFHYYDKDFNNEADTPDNFQSRRPNTSFCFLDIRSPGLGDTAMYLCATSLGYEQYFGPGTRLTVT.

The rearrangement joins TRBV7-2 to TRBJ1-2; TRBD1 aligns across 8 bases. This CDR3 spans 14 amino acids. The junction had 3 bases not matched to a gene; V was cut back by 3 bases and J by 3 bases. The germline CDR1 and CDR2 sequences are SGHTA and FQGNSA. CDR3 loop: CASSFTGGYYGYTF. CDR3 DNA sequence: TGTGCCAGCAGCTTTACAGGGGGTTACTATGGCTACACCTTC.

This clone has just a few counts. J is TRBJ1-2 and V is TRBV2; TRBD1 is a possible D gene (6 bases). Germline lookup yields CDR1 SNHLY and CDR2 FYNNEI. The CDR3 contains 14 residues. Deletions cut 7 bases from V and 0 bases from J, with 12 bases between. CDR3 amino acids: CASTLGQSNYGYTF. The CDR3 DNA is TGTGCCAGCACCCTTGGACAGTCTAACTATGGCTACACCTTC.

This clone was observed a few times. The chain joins TRBV16 to TRBJ1-2, with D tentatively TRBD1 (6 bases). Germline V gene sequence: CDR1 KGHSY, CDR2 FQNENV. This CDR3 comprises 15 residues. V lost 5 bases, J lost 6 bases, and 19 bases lay in between. Here the CDR3 DNA reads TGTGCCAGCAGCAATCCATCCCGGGGGGCGCATGGCTACACCTTC. This sequence encodes CASSNPSRGAHGYTF.

This clone turned up a few times. The chain carries TRBV30 and TRBJ1-1; D is possibly TRBD1 (5 bases). CDR1 is GTSNPN, CDR2 SVGIG, per germline (reference sequence). This CDR3 comprises 12 residues. Trimming removed 2 bases at V and 5 bases at J, with 9 bases between. CDR3 protein: CAWSHKGTEAFF. In DNA form, the CDR3 reads TGTGCCTGGAGTCACAAGGGGACTGAAGCTTTCTTT. The variable domain in full, with the rest retrieved from reference TRBV30 and TRBJ1-1, is SQTIHQWPATLVQPVGSPLSLECTVEGTSNPNLYWYRQAAGRGLQLLFYSVGIGQISSEVPQNLSASRPQDRQFILSSKKLLLSDSGFYLCAWSHKGTEAFFGQGTRLTVV.

The chain joins TRBV30 to TRBJ1-5; D call uncertain. In germline, CDR1 is GTSNPN, CDR2 SVGIG (reference sequence). V was clipped by 3 bases and J by 0 bases, with 15 bases between them. The CDR3 runs 16 residues. The CDR3: CAWSGRAGLSNQPQHF. Here the CDR3 DNA reads TGTGCCTGGAGCGGAAGGGCAGGACTTAGCAATCAGCCCCAGCATTTT.

The rearrangement uses TRBV30 and TRBJ2-4; D may be TRBD2 (7 bases). V dropped 0 bases and J dropped 3 bases, with 15 bases sitting between them. The CDR3 covers 16 residues. Germline V gene sequence: CDR1 GTSNPN, CDR2 SVGIG (reference sequence). CDR3 amino acids: CAWSVKGGRGKNIQYF. Written as DNA, the CDR3 is TGTGCCTGGAGTGTAAAGGGGGGGCGCGGCAAAAACATTCAGTACTTC.

In its sample, this clone was seen a few times. This sequence joins TRBV29-1 and TRBJ2-2; 9 nucleotides align to TRBD2. The CDR3 is 15 amino acids. Germline trimming cut 0 bases from V and 6 bases from J; bases unmatched to any gene: 5. Germline V CDR1 and CDR2: SQVTM, ANQGSEA. The CDR3 loop reads CSVEEAGGWSGELFF. The CDR3 DNA sequence: TGCAGCGTTGAAGAAGCGGGAGGTTGGTCCGGGGAGCTGTTTTTT.

This clone was counted only a few times. This chain connects TRBV4-1 to TRBJ2-3; 15 nucleotides align to TRBD2. Germline lookup yields CDR1 MGHRA and CDR2 YSYEKL. Trimming at V came to 3 bases and at J to 5 bases, leaving 6 bases not matched to a gene. The CDR3 consists of 17 residues. DNA of the CDR3: TGCGCCAGCAGCCAGGGACTAGCGGGAGGAGGGAAAGATACGCAGTATTTT. This translates into CASSQGLAGGGKDTQYF.

This chain links TRBV7-2 with TRBJ1-1, with 7 bases fitting TRBD1. The V and J ends lost 5 bases and 4 bases, in that order; junction bases with no gene match: 4. Germline V gene data show CDR1 as SGHTA and CDR2 as FQGNSA. The CDR3 has 13 amino acids. The CDR3 DNA reads TGTGCCAGCAGCCCAGGGGGTCCCACTGAAGCTTTCTTT. Translated: CASSPGGPTEAFF.

This clone was observed a few times. The V and J genes are TRBV29-1 and TRBJ1-1; 7 positions agree with TRBD1. Trimming took 2 bases from V and 1 from J; bases not matched to a gene: 4. The CDR3 covers 14 residues. CDR1 SQVTM and CDR2 ANQGSEA come from the germline V gene. The CDR3 region is CSVEWGTENTEAFF. CDR3 DNA: TGCAGCGTTGAATGGGGGACAGAGAACACTGAAGCTTTCTTT.